This T cell receptor (beta chain) was retrieved from a study of control samples from healthy donors and cancer patients. Libraries were prepared by immunoSEQ multiplex PCR; TCRdb keeps only in-frame clonotypes and omits some of them. The sample records about 94,000 clones, 90% being singletons. The sequencing sample was made of blood. The source of this sequence is a woman aged 18-29 years in good health.

CDR3 sequence reads: CASSGGFSGDTYF. For the CDR3, the DNA is TGCGCCAGCAGCGGAGGTTTCTCCGGGGACACGTACTTC. V usage is TRBV5-1 and J usage is TRBJ2-7; D possibly corresponds to TRBD1 (6 bases). Trimming pared 4 bases from V and 12 bases from J, leaving 20 bases between. The germline V gene has CDR1 SGHRS and CDR2 YFSETQ. This CDR3 region has 13 residues.